The clone carrying this T cell receptor beta chain was observed many times. The data originate from a study of neurological immune-mediated disorders. TCRdb ran MiXCR on the 5' RACE reads and lists one entry per CDR3 protein. This table holds approximately 25,000 distinct CDR3 sequences, under 25% found once. The TCR comes from a woman aged 60-70 years in good health. The sample taken for sequencing was PBMCs.

The DNA of the CDR3 is TGCAGTGCTAGTTCTGCGGGGGAGTGGAATGAGCAGTTCTTC. Its translation: CSASSAGEWNEQFF. The rearrangement links TRBV20-1 to TRBJ2-1, with 7 nucleotides matching TRBD2. Germline V gene lookup returns CDR1 DFQATT and CDR2 SNEGSKA (reference sequence). V trimming: 3 bases; J trimming: 7 bases; junction bases outside the gene matches: 9. The CDR3 length is 14 residues.